The rows below give T cell receptor beta chains drawn from one sample of a study of cytomegalovirus exposure and HLA in healthy donors. The method was immunoSEQ multiplex PCR; TCRdb's version includes in-frame clones alone and lacks a portion of them. Among fewer than 80,000 clones listed, about three quarters were seen once. Sequencing input: PBMCs. The source is a man aged 18 to 30 in good health and CMV-seronegative. The CDR3 runs from the conserved cysteine through the conserved F or W. Fields, in order: CDR3 DNA, CDR3 protein, D gene, clone size, J gene, V gene. D genes are given only for firm matches. Only part of the rows carry a size: once, few, many, or a class if the clone is expanded.

TGTGCCAGCAGAGCCTTTCAGGGTATTCAGCCCCAGCATTTT CASRAFQGIQPQHF - - TRBJ1-5 TRBV6-1
TGTGCCAGCAGCCTGGACAGGGGGGCAAACTATGGCTACACCTTC CASSLDRGANYGYTF TRBD1 - TRBJ1-2 TRBV6-5
TGCGCCAGCAGCTCCGGACAGGGAACCTCTGGGGCCAACGTCCTGACTTTC CASSSGQGTSGANVLTF TRBD1 few TRBJ2-6 TRBV5-1
TGTGCCAGCAGTCTAAAGCCGGGGGGCCCCAGGGTGAATCAGCCCCAGCATTTT CASSLKPGGPRVNQPQHF - - TRBJ1-5 TRBV7-6
TGTGCCAGCAGCGACAGGCGCTCTGGGGCCAACGTCCTGACTTTC CASSDRRSGANVLTF - - TRBJ2-6 TRBV6-1
TGTGCCAGCAGGCGGACAGGGGATCGGCAGGGAAAACTGTTTTTT CASRRTGDRQGKLFF TRBD1 - TRBJ1-4 TRBV28
TGTGCCAGCAGCCAAGATAAGTCGACTAGCGGGGGGGACTATACGCAGTATTTT CASSQDKSTSGGDYTQYF TRBD2 - TRBJ2-3 TRBV4-2
TGTGCCAGCAGCGTATTTGACAGGGGGCTTGGAAACACCATATATTTT CASSVFDRGLGNTIYF TRBD1 - TRBJ1-3 TRBV9
TGTGCCAGCAGTCCCCGGACTAGCGGGGCTGACAATGAGCAGTTCTTC CASSPRTSGADNEQFF TRBD2 - TRBJ2-1 TRBV25-1
TGTGCCAGCAGTTACTCGCAGGTGCAAGAGACCCAGTACTTC CASSYSQVQETQYF - - TRBJ2-5 TRBV6-5
TGTGCCAGCAGTATTGACAGGGTCGGCACAGATACGCAGTATTTT CASSIDRVGTDTQYF TRBD1 - TRBJ2-3 TRBV6-1
TGCAGTGAGGGGGGGGAGGAACTGTTTTTT CSEGGEELFF - - TRBJ1-4 TRBV20-1
TGTGCCAGCAGCCTGACAGAAAGCTCCTACGAGCAGTACTTC CASSLTESSYEQYF - - TRBJ2-7 TRBV6-1
TGTGCCAGCAGCGCCACTCCCCGGGGTAATGAAAAACTGTTTTTT CASSATPRGNEKLFF - - TRBJ1-4 TRBV9
TGTGCCAGCACTTACACGGGAGGGGCGCGGGATCAGCCCCAGCATTTT CASTYTGGARDQPQHF - - TRBJ1-5 TRBV6-5
TGTGCCAGCAGCTCAGGCTTAACAGGGGGGGTCACTGAAGCTTTCTTT CASSSGLTGGVTEAFF TRBD1 - TRBJ1-1 TRBV5-4
TGTGCCAGCAGCCAAAACAGGGGAAATAGCGGCTACACCTTC CASSQNRGNSGYTF TRBD1 - TRBJ1-2 TRBV4-2
TGTGCCAGCAGCTTCTCGACAGGTAGGAATGAGCAGTTCTTC CASSFSTGRNEQFF - - TRBJ2-1 TRBV5-6
TGTGCCAGCAGCTTAGTAGATAGCGGGGGATACACAGATACGCAGTATTTT CASSLVDSGGYTDTQYF TRBD2 - TRBJ2-3 TRBV7-6
TGTGCCAGCACCTATACTTTGGGACAGGGGTTGCAGAACACTGAAGCTTTCTTT CASTYTLGQGLQNTEAFF TRBD1 - TRBJ1-1 TRBV5-6
TGCGCCAGCAGTGAGTCGAGGAGGGAGCAGTACTTC CASSESRREQYF - - TRBJ2-7 TRBV10-2
TGTGCCAGCAGACTAATAGCGGCGAACACCGGGGAGCTGTTTTTT CASRLIAANTGELFF - - TRBJ2-2 TRBV27